What follows describes a single TCR beta chain. These data come from a study of long-term antiretroviral therapy in people with HIV. At survey level, the immunoSEQ assay was run in its v3.0 version. Clones were read by immunoSEQ multiplex PCR, and TCRdb kept only the in-frame ones, dropping some. The profile shows about 40,000 clones, roughly 86% of them singletons. The material sequenced was unsorted PBMCs, taken 0.1 years before starting antiretroviral therapy. This receptor was taken from a woman aged 50 to 60 with HIV.

CDR3 loop: CASSQRTSGSPGTGELFF. The CDR3 nucleotides are TGTGCCAGCAGCCAACGGACTAGCGGGTCCCCGGGGACCGGGGAGCTGTTTTTT. The V gene is TRBV5-6, the J gene TRBJ2-2; the match to TRBD2 covers 11 bases. J was trimmed by 5 bases and V by 4 bases; bases with no gene match: 13. This CDR3 region has 18 residues. CDR1 is SGHDT, CDR2 YYEEEE, per germline.